The T cell receptor beta chain described here comes from a study of blood T cells in healthy people across ages. Donors gave around 10 milliliters of peripheral blood apiece. Whole-study findings and limits: Age brought a roughly linear fall in TCR beta diversity measured per million T cells. A strong correlation was found between TCR beta diversity and the percentage of naive T cells.

Using a J-beta primer mix together with a sample-barcoded 5' primer, a second PCR was run for about 6 to 12 cycles. The template-switch adaptor, which had 12 random nucleotides, put a tag on each cDNA molecule. MiXCR was run by TCRdb on the 5' RACE reads, yielding one entry per CDR3 protein. The data contain about 680,000 distinct CDR3 sequences, roughly 49% of them singletons. Details on this clonotype: Its target is unknown.

The CDR3 contains 13 residues. V was shortened by 1 base and J by 6 bases, with 9 bases between the two germline ends. The germline CDR1 and CDR2 sequences are MNHEY and SVGAGI. The sequence was collected from a woman aged 55-70 years in good health. Sequenced input: blood. The V gene is TRBV6-5, the J gene TRBJ1-2; unclear D gene. The CDR3 loop is CASSYLPSNGYTF. DNA of the CDR3: TGTGCCAGCAGTTACTTGCCATCGAATGGCTACACCTTC.